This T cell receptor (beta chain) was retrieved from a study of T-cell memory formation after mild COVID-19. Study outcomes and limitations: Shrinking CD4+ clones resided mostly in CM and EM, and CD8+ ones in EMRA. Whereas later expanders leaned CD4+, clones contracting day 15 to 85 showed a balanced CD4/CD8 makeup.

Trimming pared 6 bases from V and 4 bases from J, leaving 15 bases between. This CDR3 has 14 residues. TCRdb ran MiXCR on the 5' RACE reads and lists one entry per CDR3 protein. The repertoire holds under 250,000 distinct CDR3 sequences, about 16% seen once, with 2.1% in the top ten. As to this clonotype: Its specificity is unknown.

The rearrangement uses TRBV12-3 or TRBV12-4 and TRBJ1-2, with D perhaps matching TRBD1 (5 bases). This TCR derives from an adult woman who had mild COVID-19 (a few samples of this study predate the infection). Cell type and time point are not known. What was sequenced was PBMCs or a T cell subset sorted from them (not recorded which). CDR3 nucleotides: TGTGCCAGCAGCTTTGGCCTAGGGGTCTATGGCTACACCTTC. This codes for CASSFGLGVYGYTF.